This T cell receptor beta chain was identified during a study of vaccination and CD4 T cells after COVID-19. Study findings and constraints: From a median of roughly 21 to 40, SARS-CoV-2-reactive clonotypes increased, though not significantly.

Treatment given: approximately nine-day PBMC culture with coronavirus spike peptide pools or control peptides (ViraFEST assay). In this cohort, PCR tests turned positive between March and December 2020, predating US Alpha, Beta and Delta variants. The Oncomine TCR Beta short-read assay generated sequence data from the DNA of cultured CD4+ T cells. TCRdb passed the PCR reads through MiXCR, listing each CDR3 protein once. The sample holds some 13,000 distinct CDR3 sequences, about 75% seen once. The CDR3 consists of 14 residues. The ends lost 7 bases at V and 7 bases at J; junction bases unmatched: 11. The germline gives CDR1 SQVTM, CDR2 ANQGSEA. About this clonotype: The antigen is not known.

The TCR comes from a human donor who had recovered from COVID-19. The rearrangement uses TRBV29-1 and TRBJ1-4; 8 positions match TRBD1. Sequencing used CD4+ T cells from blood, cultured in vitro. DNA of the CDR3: TGCAGCGCACAAGGACAGGGTCGGGGTGAAAAACTGTTTTTT. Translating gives CSAQGQGRGEKLFF.